Listed here is a single T cell receptor (beta chain). The data derive from a study of blood T cell repertoires in COVID-19. The assay was immunoSEQ multiplex PCR, and TCRdb's table has in-frame clones only and misses some. This table has about 160,000 clones, 80% appearing once. Participants were aged roughly 18 to 89 years from approximately 24 US areas. Recovered participants had two consecutive negative NP/OP PCR tests, healthcare professional clearance, or symptom resolution. Germline CDR1 SGHTA, CDR2 FQGNSA. Trimming removed 3 bases from V and 2 bases from J; junction bases left unmatched: 4. The CDR3 contains 15 residues.

The sample comprised PBMCs or T cells enriched from blood (not recorded which). The sequence was collected from a woman aged 55-70 years who had recovered from COVID-19. The gene calls are TRBV7-2 and TRBJ1-2, with 9 bases lining up with TRBD1. As DNA, the CDR3 is TGTGCCAGCAGCTTCACAGGGGGCGGAAACTATGGCTACACCTTC. It is translated as CASSFTGGGNYGYTF.